This entry lists 29 T cell receptor beta chains sequenced from one sample in a study of shared clonotypes between healthy human individuals (dated by TCRdb to about 2020). Libraries were prepared through the immunoSEQ multiplex PCR assay. TCRdb limited this immuneACCESS table to in-frame rearrangements with V and J called. A share of clones is missing; checked studies link under half to unresolved V genes, and the rest is unexplained. The sample contains roughly 2,300,000 clones, about 90% of them found a single time. Jointly, the top ten make up 0.3% to 0.4% of the sample. Sequenced input: naive CD4+ T cells from PBMCs. The cell subset or site label for this specimen denotes: CD45RA+ positively selected. All receptors derive from a man between 18 and 29 years old in good health. Some clones in this sample may be carry-over from other donors' samples.

V gene TRBV19 combines with J gene TRBJ2-5, with 8 bases identical to TRBD2. This CDR3 contains 15 residues. The germline gives CDR1 LNHDA, CDR2 SQIVND (reference sequence). The V segment lost 6 bases and the J segment 4 bases; nucleotides outside the gene matches: 10. CDR3 region: CASSGSGRGGETQYF. DNA for the CDR3: TGTGCCAGTAGCGGAAGCGGGAGAGGGGGAGAGACCCAGTACTTC.

A note on this clone: This sample also contains other DNA sequences that code for the same CDR3. The chain combines TRBV9 with TRBJ2-2, with no clear D. The V and J ends lost 0 bases and 3 bases respectively, with 3 bases between them. The CDR3 runs to 13 residues. CDR1 SGDLS and CDR2 YYNGEE come from the germline V gene. CDR3 protein: CASSVVDTGELFF. The CDR3, as DNA: TGTGCCAGCAGCGTAGTAGACACCGGGGAGCTGTTTTTT. Supplemented by reference TRBV9 and TRBJ2-2, the full variable domain reads DSGVTQTPKHLITATGQRVTLRCSPRSGDLSVYWYQQSLDQGLQFLIQYYNGEERAKGNILERFSAQQFPDLHSELNLSSLELGDSALYFCASSVVDTGELFFGEGSRLTVL.

The chain has TRBV13 and TRBJ1-3, with D unclear. CDR1 and CDR2 (germline): PRHDT, FYEKMQ (reference sequence). The length of the CDR3 is 12 residues. V was trimmed by 6 bases and J by 3 bases, leaving 6 bases between them. CDR3 nucleotides: TGTGCCAGCAGGTTATTTGGAAACACCATATATTTT. Its protein is CASRLFGNTIYF.

The chain couples TRBV4-1 to TRBJ2-7; 11 bases are a match to TRBD2. The CDR3 is 17 residues long. CDR1 and CDR2 (germline): MGHRA, YSYEKL. Trimming cost V 4 bases and J 6 bases; bases outside gene matches: 14. Here the CDR3 reads CASSPNSTSGRSREQYF. CDR3 coding DNA: TGCGCCAGCAGCCCGAACTCAACTAGCGGGAGATCACGCGAGCAGTACTTC.

Concerning this clone: The sample holds other DNA sequences that translate to the same CDR3. The rearrangement uses TRBV7-3 and TRBJ2-2; tentative D call: TRBD1 (6 bases). V gave up 5 bases and J gave up 5 bases, with 12 bases separating them. The CDR3 runs 14 residues. Germline V gene data show CDR1 as SGHTA and CDR2 as FQGTGA. The CDR3 bases are TGTGCCAGCAGCCCCCAGGGGCTAACCGGGGAGCTGTTTTTT. It encodes CASSPQGLTGELFF.

V gene TRBV27 combines with J gene TRBJ2-1, with 13 bases lining up with TRBD2. After removal of 4 bases from V and 5 bases from J, the junction contained 8 bases not matched to a gene. The CDR3 length is 17 residues. Looked up from germline, CDR1 is MNHEY and CDR2 is SMNVEV (reference sequence). The CDR3 region has the DNA TGTGCCAGCAGTTCCTGGACTAGCGGGAGAGTGAACAATGAGCAGTTCTTC. This gives the protein CASSSWTSGRVNNEQFF.

V is TRBV18 and J is TRBJ1-1; the match to TRBD1 covers 9 bases. The CDR3 is 16 amino acids. Germline V lookup: CDR1 KGHSH, CDR2 LQKENI. The junction had 6 bases not matched to a gene; V was cut back by 3 bases and J by 1 base. CDR3 bases: TGTGCCAGCTCACCGGGACAGGGAGGGACGAACACTGAAGCTTTCTTT. Its protein product is CASSPGQGGTNTEAFF.

The rearrangement links TRBV5-1 to TRBJ2-3; 9 positions agree with TRBD1. Per germline, CDR1 SGHRS and CDR2 YFSETQ. The CDR3 is 13 amino acids. V shed 4 bases and J 5 bases; nucleotides not matched to a gene: 2. The CDR3 protein is CASSVTGGDTQYF. CDR3 nucleotide sequence: TGCGCCAGCAGCGTGACAGGGGGAGATACGCAGTATTTT.

V gene TRBV28 combines with J gene TRBJ2-3; 7 bases are shared with TRBD2. The germline gives CDR1 MDHEN, CDR2 SYDVKM. The CDR3 loop spans 15 amino acids. J lost 7 bases, V lost 6 bases, and 13 bases had no gene match. Here the CDR3 reads CASSELAETHNTQYF. CDR3 in DNA: TGTGCCAGCAGCGAGCTAGCGGAGACCCATAATACGCAGTATTTT.

A word on this clone: Other DNA sequences within the sample encode an identical CDR3. This rearrangement joins TRBV9 to TRBJ2-6; D tentatively fits TRBD1 or TRBD2 (5 bases each). Germline CDR1 SGDLS, CDR2 YYNGEE. The germline V and J ends were trimmed by 2 bases and 0 bases, with 9 bases remaining between them. This CDR3 spans 16 amino acids. The CDR3 loop reads CASSVRGDSGANVLTF. The DNA of the CDR3 is TGTGCCAGCAGCGTTCGGGGCGACTCTGGGGCCAACGTCCTGACTTTC.

The rearrangement uses TRBV7-8 and TRBJ1-2; TRBD1 agrees at 8 bases. Looked up from germline, CDR1 is SGHVS and CDR2 is FQNEAQ. The CDR3 has 14 residues. V dropped 0 bases and J dropped 8; count of bases not matched to a gene: 5. In DNA form, the CDR3 reads TGTGCCAGCAGCTTAGCGCAGGGGGCAAGGGGCTACACCTTC. Amino acid sequence: CASSLAQGARGYTF.

The gene calls are TRBV10-3 and TRBJ2-1; 8 bases agree with TRBD2. V shed 5 bases and J 8 bases; nucleotides not matched to a gene: 2. Germline V lookup: CDR1 ENHRY, CDR2 SYGVKD. The CDR3 loop spans 12 amino acids. CDR3 sequence (DNA): TGTGCCATCAGTACTAGCGGCTATGAGCAGTTCTTC. It yields the protein CAISTSGYEQFF.

The V call is TRBV18, the J call TRBJ1-1, with D possibly being TRBD1 (6 bases). Trimming cost V 5 bases and J 1 base, with 14 bases left between them. CDR3 length: 15 residues. Germline V CDR1 and CDR2: KGHSH, LQKENI. The CDR3 protein is CASSAIRGPNTEAFF. The CDR3 DNA reads TGTGCCAGCTCAGCAATCAGGGGACCGAACACTGAAGCTTTCTTT.

The chain combines TRBV28 with TRBJ1-5, with D possibly being TRBD1 (6 bases). Germline lookup yields CDR1 MDHEN and CDR2 SYDVKM. The CDR3 consists of 15 residues. V lost 4 bases and J 6 bases, leaving 16 bases between the germline ends. As DNA, the CDR3 is TGTGCCAGCAGTTCCGCACAGGGAAGGGCTCAGCCCCAGCATTTT. Translated: CASSSAQGRAQPQHF.

The V call is TRBV2, the J call TRBJ1-2; 9 nucleotides align to TRBD1. V was clipped by 4 bases and J by 4 bases; unmatched bases: 10. The CDR3 length is 16 residues. Germline-derived CDR1 and CDR2 are SNHLY and FYNNEI. The CDR3 is CASSARQTGGFYGYTF. The CDR3 DNA reads as TGTGCCAGCAGTGCTAGGCAGACAGGGGGTTTCTATGGCTACACCTTC.

V usage is TRBV27 and J usage is TRBJ2-5; maybe TRBD1 (5 bases). The germline V gene encodes CDR1 MNHEY and CDR2 SMNVEV (reference sequence). CDR3 length: 13 amino acids. The V end was cut by 6 bases, the J end by 5 bases, with 13 bases between. In nucleotides, the CDR3 is TGTGCCAGCAGCAACAGGCTTGGGGAGACCCAGTACTTC. The encoded protein is CASSNRLGETQYF.

The chain joins TRBV28 to TRBJ2-7; TRBD1 is a possible D gene (5 bases). CDR1 is MDHEN and CDR2 is SYDVKM in the germline V gene. Trimming cost V 2 bases and J 5 bases, with 19 bases left between them. This CDR3 contains 16 residues. CDR3 residues: CASSLRKAQGIHEQYF. The CDR3 bases are TGTGCCAGCAGTTTAAGAAAGGCGCAGGGCATCCACGAGCAGTACTTC. The full variable domain, its missing parts supplied by reference TRBV28 and TRBJ2-7, is DVKVTQSSRYLVKRTGEKVFLECVQDMDHENMFWYRQDPGLGLRLIYFSYDVKMKEKGDIPEGYSVSREKKERFSLILESASTNQTSMYLCASSLRKAQGIHEQYFGPGTRLTVT.

This clone was recorded only once. The chain has TRBV28 and TRBJ1-3; D may be TRBD1 (5 bases). Germline V lookup: CDR1 MDHEN, CDR2 SYDVKM. Between the trimmed V and J ends, which lost 10 bases and 2 bases, there was a span of 15 bases. The CDR3 consists of 14 residues. CDR3 in DNA: TGTGCCATCGATACAGGTCTCCCTGGAAACACCATATATTTT. Protein sequence: CAIDTGLPGNTIYF.

V gene TRBV5-1 combines with J gene TRBJ2-3; D is possibly TRBD1 (5 bases). Between the trimmed V and J ends, which lost 5 bases and 2 bases, there was a span of 18 bases. The germline CDR1 and CDR2 sequences are SGHRS and YFSETQ. The CDR3 sequence is 16 residues long. CDR3 nucleotide sequence: TGCGCCAGCAGTTTTGGGGCGACAGTCTCCACAGATACGCAGTATTTT. Amino acid sequence: CASSFGATVSTDTQYF.

The chain is built from TRBV5-1 and TRBJ2-1; TRBD2 matches 7 bases. CDR1 SGHRS and CDR2 YFSETQ come from the germline V gene. The V segment lost 4 bases and the J segment 7 bases; nucleotides outside the gene matches: 8. The CDR3 is made up of 14 amino acids. The CDR3 is CASSARTSSNEQFF. The CDR3 DNA sequence: TGCGCCAGCAGCGCCCGGACTAGTAGTAATGAGCAGTTCTTC.

This clone has more than one count but fewer than ten. Additional DNA sequences in this sample encode the identical CDR3. The V call is TRBV7-9, the J call TRBJ1-2, with D uncertain. V lost 1 base, J lost 5 bases, and 5 bases lay in between. This CDR3 spans 12 amino acids. The germline V gene encodes CDR1 SEHNR and CDR2 FQNEAQ (reference sequence). The CDR3: CASSLVGYGYTF. The CDR3 DNA sequence: TGTGCCAGCAGCTTAGTTGGGTATGGCTACACCTTC. The entire variable domain, with the rest obtained from reference TRBV7-9 and TRBJ1-2, is as follows: DTGVSQNPRHKITKRGQNVTFRCDPISEHNRLYWYRQTLGQGPEFLTYFQNEAQLEKSRLLSDRFSAERPKGSFSTLEIQRTEQGDSAMYLCASSLVGYGYTFGSGTRLTVV.

The chain is built from TRBV5-1 and TRBJ2-1, with 7 positions matching TRBD2. This CDR3 region has 16 residues. V was clipped by 1 base and J by 5 bases; unmatched bases: 9. The germline V gene has CDR1 SGHRS and CDR2 YFSETQ. CDR3 nucleotide sequence: TGCGCCAGCAGCTTGAGGGCGGGAGAGGTCCACAATGAGCAGTTCTTC. Its translation: CASSLRAGEVHNEQFF.

This rearrangement joins TRBV19 to TRBJ1-5; TRBD1 might be the D (6 bases). The germline V and J ends were trimmed by 7 bases and 0 bases, with 13 bases remaining between them. Germline values: CDR1 LNHDA, CDR2 SQIVND (reference sequence). The CDR3 is made up of 15 amino acids. The CDR3 here is CASNSDRYSNQPQHF. CDR3 DNA sequence: TGTGCCAGTAATTCGGACAGATATAGCAATCAGCCCCAGCATTTT.

The V gene is TRBV5-1, the J gene TRBJ2-7; D not resolved. This CDR3 contains 12 residues. The germline V and J ends were trimmed by 4 bases and 3 bases, with 8 bases remaining between them. Looked up from germline, CDR1 is SGHRS and CDR2 is YFSETQ. DNA for the CDR3: TGCGCCAGCAGCAAGGCACTCTACGAGCAGTACTTC. It encodes CASSKALYEQYF.

The chain has TRBV5-1 and TRBJ2-5; the match to TRBD2 covers 12 bases. The CDR3 has 19 amino acids. Germline-derived CDR1 and CDR2 are SGHRS and YFSETQ. V lost 2 bases and J lost 5; bases outside the gene matches: 16. The CDR3 DNA reads as TGCGCCAGCAGCTTCGGACTAGCGGGACGTGTCAGGGTTGCGGAGACCCAGTACTTC. This sequence encodes CASSFGLAGRVRVAETQYF.

Worth noting for this clone: This sample includes further DNA sequences coding for the same CDR3. J is TRBJ2-7 and V is TRBV5-1; D is perhaps TRBD2 (6 bases). CDR1 is SGHRS, CDR2 YFSETQ, per germline. This CDR3 comprises 15 residues. V lost 0 bases and J lost 0, with 10 bases in between. The CDR3 reads CASSLAAGSSYEQYF. CDR3 nucleotide sequence: TGCGCCAGCAGCTTGGCCGCCGGGAGCTCCTACGAGCAGTACTTC.

This clone is a singleton in its sample. The sample has other DNA sequences that encode this CDR3 too. CDR3 protein: CASSIGRVYEQYF. DNA of the CDR3: TGTGCCAGTAGTATCGGCAGGGTCTACGAGCAGTACTTC. The chain couples TRBV19 to TRBJ2-7; weak D call: TRBD1 (5 bases). CDR1 and CDR2 (germline): LNHDA, SQIVND (reference sequence). There are 13 residues in the CDR3. Trimming removed 3 bases from V and 3 bases from J, with 9 bases in between.

Note on this clone: The sample carries other DNA sequences with the same CDR3. The chain recombines TRBV6-1 with TRBJ1-3; tentatively, D is TRBD1 (5 bases). CDR3 length: 14 amino acids. Germline V gives CDR1 MNHNS, CDR2 SASEGT. Trimming shortened V by 4 bases and J by 0 bases, and 7 bases separated the two germline ends. The DNA of the CDR3 is TGTGCCAGCAGTGGGGGGGGCTCTGGAAACACCATATATTTT. Its translation: CASSGGGSGNTIYF.

The rearrangement joins TRBV11-2 to TRBJ2-1, with 7 bases aligning to TRBD2. The V gene's germline CDR1 is SGHAT and CDR2 FQNNGV. V trimming: 0 bases; J trimming: 11 bases; junction bases outside the gene matches: 16. The CDR3 has 17 amino acids. CDR3 loop: CASSLDPFRLASSKQFF. The CDR3 DNA sequence: TGTGCCAGCAGCTTAGACCCCTTTCGACTAGCCTCTTCTAAGCAGTTCTTC.